The TCR beta chain under discussion was sequenced for a study of CD8+ T cells in alopecia areata. Points from the study as a whole: Patients showed less clear TCR sequence sharing than mice, possibly partly because of HLA diversity. Clonality was higher in lesional than normal scalp, especially in alopecia totalis/universalis. Scalp sample sequencing also detects resident alphabeta T cells of normal skin.

The germline V gene has CDR1 SGHRS and CDR2 YFSETQ. The CDR3 runs 15 residues. Trimming removed 1 base from V and 3 bases from J, with 13 bases in between. T lymphocytes (CD4+ and CD8+) were sorted from PBMCs. Concerning this clone: Antigen specificity is unknown.

Extracted from the samples, RNA was reverse transcribed into cDNA to serve as the sequencing template. Profiling relied on immunoSEQ multiplex PCR, and the TCRdb table lists in-frame clones only, not all of them. The sample consists of 110,000 or so clones, over 60% of them appearing once. The sample comprised CD4+ T cells sorted from blood. The rearrangement joins TRBV5-1 to TRBJ1-1; a weak D match, TRBD1 (5 bases). The sequence was obtained from a human donor in good health. The CDR3 protein is CASSLLGVGDTEAFF. The CDR3 DNA sequence: TGCGCCAGCAGCTTGTTAGGGGTAGGGGACACTGAAGCTTTCTTT.